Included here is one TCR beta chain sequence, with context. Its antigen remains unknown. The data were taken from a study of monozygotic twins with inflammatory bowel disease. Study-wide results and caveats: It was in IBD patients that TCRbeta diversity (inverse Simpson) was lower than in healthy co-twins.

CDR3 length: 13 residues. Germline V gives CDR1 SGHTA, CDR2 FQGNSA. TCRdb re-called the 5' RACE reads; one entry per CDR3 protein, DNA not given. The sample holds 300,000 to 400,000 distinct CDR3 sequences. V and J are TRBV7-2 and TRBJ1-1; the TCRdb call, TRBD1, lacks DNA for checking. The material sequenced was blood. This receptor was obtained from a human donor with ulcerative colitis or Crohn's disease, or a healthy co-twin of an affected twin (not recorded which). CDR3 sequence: CASSRTGTTEAFF.